This is a list of T cell receptor beta chains from one sample in a study of T cell changes during pregnancy in multiple sclerosis. Sequenced by immunoSEQ multiplex PCR; TCRdb stores in-frame clones only, minus some. The data hold about 56,000 clones, with approximately 90% observed a single time. The material was CD4+ T cells from peripheral blood mononuclear cells, obtained in the second trimester of pregnancy. The receptors stem from a female donor with multiple sclerosis, enrolled in a pregnancy study. The CDR3 runs from the conserved cysteine through the conserved F or W. Each record gives: V gene, D gene, J gene, clone size, CDR3 protein, CDR3 DNA. D genes are given only for firm matches. Where a row states a size, it is once, few, many or the class of an expanded clone; other rows omit it.

TRBV4-2	TRBD1	TRBJ1-5	.	CASSQDRGTGVYQPQHF	TGTGCCAGCAGCCAAGATAGAGGGACAGGGGTGTACCAGCCCCAGCATTTT
TRBV4-2	TRBD1	TRBJ2-3	.	CASSQDPGTGVKSDTQYF	TGTGCCAGCAGCCAAGATCCCGGGACAGGGGTAAAATCGGATACGCAGTATTTT
TRBV5-1	TRBD2	TRBJ2-7	.	CASSLASRLAGASEFYEQYF	TGCGCCAGCAGCTTAGCAAGTCGACTAGCGGGGGCTTCGGAATTCTACGAGCAGTACTTC
TRBV11-2	TRBD2	TRBJ2-5	once	CASSLVRGGETQYF	TGTGCCAGCAGCTTGGTCCGGGGAGGGGAGACCCAGTACTTC
TRBV15	.	TRBJ1-5	.	CATSRGGGLNQPQHF	TGTGCCACCAGCAGAGGGGGAGGACTCAATCAGCCCCAGCATTTT
TRBV5-1	TRBD2	TRBJ2-1	.	CASSQIAGVFYNEQFF	TGCGCCAGCAGCCAAATAGCGGGAGTCTTCTACAATGAGCAGTTCTTC
TRBV27	.	TRBJ2-7	.	CASSLRGGPSYEQYF	TGTGCCAGCAGTTTACGTGGGGGCCCTTCCTACGAGCAGTACTTC
TRBV19	.	TRBJ1-1	once	CASRPSDGSMNTEAFF	TGTGCCAGTAGACCTTCGGACGGGAGTATGAACACTGAAGCTTTCTTT
TRBV21-1	.	TRBJ2-5	once	CASSIRQGGVETQYF	TGTGCCAGCAGCATCCGCCAAGGCGGGGTCGAGACCCAGTACTTC
TRBV21-1	.	TRBJ2-7	.	CASAENRSYF	TGTGCCAGCGCGGAGAACCGTTCGTACTTC
TRBV5-1	.	TRBJ1-1	.	CASTRTAALNTEAFF	TGCGCCAGCACCCGGACAGCGGCTCTGAACACTGAAGCTTTCTTT
TRBV18	.	TRBJ1-5	.	CASSPRGAVEPQHF	TGTGCCAGCTCACCTCGCGGGGCCGTTGAGCCCCAGCATTTT
TRBV5-6	.	TRBJ2-3	.	CASSFGTDTQYF	TGTGCCAGCAGCTTCGGCACAGATACGCAGTATTTT
TRBV10-3	TRBD1	TRBJ2-7	.	CAISGTGSSYEQYF	TGTGCCATCAGCGGGACAGGGAGCTCCTACGAGCAGTACTTC
TRBV30	.	TRBJ1-2	.	CAWTPPGTTGRRYGYTF	TGTGCCTGGACCCCCCCCGGAACCACGGGTAGAAGATATGGCTACACCTTC
TRBV2	.	TRBJ1-5	.	CASSARRGGGQPQHF	TGTGCCAGCAGTGCCCGGAGGGGCGGAGGTCAGCCCCAGCATTTT
TRBV5-1	.	TRBJ2-4	.	CASSASTRVGENIQYF	TGCGCCAGCAGCGCATCGACTAGAGTTGGGGAAAACATTCAGTACTTC
TRBV19	TRBD2	TRBJ2-3	.	CASEAGGEQYF	TGTGCCAGTGAGGCGGGGGGGGAGCAGTATTTT
TRBV9	TRBD2	TRBJ2-1	.	CASSLLAGSSYNEQFF	TGTGCCAGTTCTTTATTAGCGGGGAGCTCCTACAATGAGCAGTTCTTC
TRBV28	TRBD1	TRBJ1-2	.	CASRRTGVVTNYGYTF	TGTGCCAGCAGGCGGACAGGGGTTGTGACTAACTATGGCTACACCTTC
TRBV4-2	.	TRBJ1-3	.	CASSQGPGEAGNTIYF	TGTGCCAGCAGCCAAGGTCCGGGTGAGGCTGGAAACACCATATATTTT
TRBV14	TRBD1	TRBJ1-1	.	CASSQNRGQNTEAFF	TGTGCCAGCAGCCAAAACAGGGGGCAAAACACTGAAGCTTTCTTT
TRBV28	.	TRBJ2-2	.	CASRRVANTGELFF	TGTGCCAGCAGGAGGGTGGCAAACACCGGGGAGCTGTTTTTT
TRBV20-1	TRBD1	TRBJ2-7	.	CSAGTVEQYF	TGCAGTGCTGGGACAGTCGAGCAGTACTTC
TRBV5-1	TRBD1	TRBJ1-1	few	CASSLAGGGTEAFF	TGCGCCAGCAGCTTGGCAGGGGGAGGCACTGAAGCTTTCTTT
TRBV5-1	TRBD1	TRBJ2-7	.	CASSLPGQGGEQYF	TGCGCCAGCAGCTTGCCGGGACAGGGGGGCGAGCAGTACTTC
TRBV28	.	TRBJ1-5	once	CASSLALRPQHF	TGTGCCAGCAGTCTAGCGTTGCGGCCCCAGCATTTT
TRBV6-4	.	TRBJ2-1	.	CASAHDGHNEQFF	TGTGCCAGCGCACACGATGGGCACAATGAGCAGTTCTTC
TRBV19	.	TRBJ1-5	.	CASSILVGQGKQPQHF	TGTGCCAGTAGTATCCTAGTAGGGCAGGGGAAGCAGCCCCAGCATTTT
TRBV18	.	TRBJ2-2	.	CASSPEVNANTGELFF	TGTGCCAGCTCACCCGAGGTAAACGCGAACACCGGGGAGCTGTTTTTT
TRBV7-3	.	TRBJ2-1	.	CASSFSTGHWDEQFF	TGTGCCAGCAGCTTCTCGACAGGTCATTGGGATGAGCAGTTCTTC
TRBV10-3	TRBD1	TRBJ1-4	.	CAISESRGHGTNEKLFF	TGTGCCATCAGTGAGTCAAGGGGGCACGGAACTAATGAAAAACTGTTTTTT
TRBV28	TRBD2	TRBJ2-3	.	CASSRAGWGGTDTQYF	TGTGCCAGCAGTAGAGCGGGATGGGGCGGCACAGATACGCAGTATTTT
TRBV7-2	.	TRBJ1-3	.	CASSLGPSSGNTIYF	TGTGCCAGCAGCTTAGGGCCCAGCTCTGGAAACACCATATATTTT
TRBV30	TRBD1	TRBJ1-1	.	CAWSWTGNTEAFF	TGTGCCTGGAGTTGGACAGGAAACACTGAAGCTTTCTTT
TRBV4-2	TRBD1	TRBJ1-2	.	CASSQDGTEDGYTF	TGTGCCAGCAGCCAAGATGGGACAGAGGATGGCTACACCTTC
TRBV7-3	.	TRBJ2-5	.	CASSLLGGTETQYF	TGTGCCAGCAGCTTATTGGGCGGGACAGAGACCCAGTACTTC
TRBV5-1	.	TRBJ1-4	.	CASSGTGGPREKLFF	TGCGCCAGCAGCGGCACGGGGGGCCCGAGGGAAAAACTGTTTTTT
TRBV6-1	TRBD2	TRBJ2-1	.	CASSSGTSGDNEQFF	TGTGCCAGCAGTTCGGGGACTAGCGGAGACAATGAGCAGTTCTTC
TRBV5-4	TRBD1	TRBJ2-3	.	CASSRGQGTDTQYF	TGTGCCAGCAGCCGCGGACAGGGGACAGATACGCAGTATTTT
TRBV6-1	.	TRBJ2-3	.	CASSEAPRGLDTQYF	TGTGCCAGCAGTGAAGCGCCCAGGGGCCTAGATACGCAGTATTTT
TRBV18	.	TRBJ1-3	few	CASSPGGGSSGNTIYF	TGTGCCAGCTCCCCGGGCGGGGGAAGCTCTGGAAACACCATATATTTT
TRBV19	TRBD1	TRBJ2-7	.	CASRVTGRSYEQYF	TGTGCCAGTAGAGTGACAGGGCGGTCCTACGAGCAGTACTTC
TRBV5-5	TRBD1	TRBJ2-7	.	CASSGNPGQGMYEQYF	TGTGCCAGCAGCGGGAACCCGGGACAGGGGATGTACGAGCAGTACTTC
TRBV19	.	TRBJ1-1	.	CASSIDLVGTTNTEAFF	TGTGCCAGTAGTATAGATTTAGTCGGGACAACGAACACTGAAGCTTTCTTT
TRBV19	TRBD1	TRBJ2-7	.	CASSMHRGTGYEQYF	TGTGCCAGTAGTATGCACAGGGGAACTGGCTACGAGCAGTACTTC
TRBV14	TRBD1	TRBJ1-6	few	CASSDRDRAPDSPLHF	TGTGCCAGCAGCGACCGGGACAGGGCTCCGGATTCACCCCTCCACTTT
TRBV27	.	TRBJ1-5	.	CASSFTPLGNQPQHF	TGTGCCAGCAGTTTTACTCCTTTGGGCAATCAGCCCCAGCATTTT
TRBV5-1	.	TRBJ2-2	.	CASRRGATNTGELFF	TGCGCCAGCAGACGGGGGGCTACCAACACCGGGGAGCTGTTTTTT